These 21 T cell receptor beta chains were sequenced from one sample in a study of T cell responses to AZD1222 COVID-19 vaccine. Generated by immunoSEQ multiplex PCR, the TCRdb table keeps only in-frame clones and is missing some. Of 100,000 to 150,000 clones detected, around 87% appear once; the ten largest clones hold 1.2%. Sequenced material: peripheral blood, taken on day 0 of AZD1222 vaccination. The receptor source for this set is an adult in good health.

This chain uses TRBV7-6 with TRBJ2-1; 8 bases fit TRBD2. The V and J ends lost 6 bases and 9 bases, in that order; junction bases with no gene match: 13. The CDR3 contains 15 residues. Germline V gene sequence: CDR1 SGHVS, CDR2 FNYEAQ. The chain's CDR3 is CASSQAGALGGEQFF. CDR3 DNA sequence: TGTGCCAGCAGTCAAGCGGGGGCCCTAGGGGGTGAGCAGTTCTTC.

CDR3 protein: CASSNQENYGYTF. CDR3 bases: TGTGCCAGCAGCAATCAGGAGAACTATGGCTACACCTTC. The V call is TRBV6-2 or TRBV6-3, the J call TRBJ1-2; D uncertain. Germline V gene sequence: CDR1 MNHEY, CDR2 SVGEGT. V was clipped by 6 bases and J by 2 bases, with 10 bases between them. The CDR3 length is 13 residues.

The rearrangement joins TRBV9 to TRBJ2-3, with TRBD1 matching over 7 bases. This CDR3 contains 14 residues. Germline V gene lookup returns CDR1 SGDLS and CDR2 YYNGEE. The ends lost 3 bases at V and 3 bases at J; junction bases unmatched: 4. As DNA, the CDR3 is TGTGCCAGCAGCGCTTTGACAGGGACAGATACGCAGTATTTT. This translates into CASSALTGTDTQYF.

This chain joins TRBV11-2 and TRBJ2-2; possibly TRBD1 for D (5 bases). From germline, CDR1 is SGHAT and CDR2 FQNNGV. V shed 3 bases and J shed 4 bases, with 21 bases lying between them. The CDR3 extends over 18 amino acids. CDR3 sequence: CASSFPTGVLQATGELFF. CDR3 bases: TGTGCCAGCAGCTTCCCCACAGGAGTTCTCCAAGCCACCGGGGAGCTGTTTTTT.

The V and J genes are TRBV4-2 and TRBJ2-1, with 8 bases aligning to TRBD2. Losses at the gene ends were 0 bases for V and 4 bases for J; bases not matched to a gene: 5. The CDR3 has 16 amino acids. Germline lookup yields CDR1 LGHNA and CDR2 YNFKEQ. In nucleotides, the CDR3 is TGTGCCAGCAGCCAAGAGTTGAGCGGGGGTTACAATGAGCAGTTCTTC. Its protein product is CASSQELSGGYNEQFF.

The chain joins TRBV12-3 or TRBV12-4 to TRBJ1-4, with a possible D match to TRBD1 (5 bases). The ends were cut back, 6 bases at V and 7 bases at J, with 12 bases in the middle. The CDR3 spans 13 residues. CDR3 sequence (DNA): TGTGCCAGCAGGAGGGGTGTTTTTGAAAAACTGTTTTTT. This codes for CASRRGVFEKLFF.

This chain uses TRBV6-5 with TRBJ2-2, with D possibly being TRBD1 or TRBD2 (5 bases each). The CDR3 consists of 13 residues. Looked up from germline, CDR1 is MNHEY and CDR2 is SVGAGI. Trimming shortened V by 2 bases and J by 6 bases, and 7 bases separated the two germline ends. The CDR3 reads CASSYGGSGELFF. In DNA, the CDR3 is TGTGCCAGCAGTTACGGGGGATCCGGGGAGCTGTTTTTT.

The rearrangement uses TRBV28 and TRBJ1-5; perhaps TRBD1 as D (6 bases). This CDR3 spans 16 amino acids. V lost 3 bases to trimming and J lost 4 bases, with 16 bases between them. Germline lookup yields CDR1 MDHEN and CDR2 SYDVKM. CDR3: CASSFRTVGGNQPQHF. CDR3 in DNA: TGTGCCAGCAGTTTCAGGACAGTCGGAGGGAATCAGCCCCAGCATTTT. Full variable domain (missing parts from reference TRBV28 and TRBJ1-5): DVKVTQSSRYLVKRTGEKVFLECVQDMDHENMFWYRQDPGLGLRLIYFSYDVKMKEKGDIPEGYSVSREKKERFSLILESASTNQTSMYLCASSFRTVGGNQPQHFGDGTRLSIL.

This clone was counted between two and nine times. V and J are TRBV4-2 and TRBJ1-3, with 8 bases that match TRBD1. The trim removed 3 bases at V and 2 bases at J, leaving 3 bases unmatched. CDR1 is LGHNA, CDR2 YNFKEQ, per germline. The CDR3 is 15 amino acids. The CDR3 sequence is CASSHTGGTGNTIYF. The CDR3 nucleotides are TGTGCCAGCAGCCATACAGGGGGAACTGGAAACACCATATATTTT.

This clone was observed once. The chain combines TRBV6-5 with TRBJ1-2; tentative D call: TRBD1 (5 bases). The CDR3 is 14 amino acids. Per germline, CDR1 MNHEY and CDR2 SVGAGI. V shed 5 bases and J shed 5 bases, with 15 bases lying between them. For the CDR3, the DNA is TGTGCCAGCAGTAGCCCAGGGATAGGTTATGGCTACACCTTC. This gives the protein CASSSPGIGYGYTF.

This clone was seen just once. This rearrangement joins TRBV15 to TRBJ1-2; TRBD1 agrees at 9 bases. Trimming cost V 3 bases and J 6 bases; bases outside gene matches: 14. The CDR3 runs to 17 residues. The germline V gene has CDR1 LNHNV and CDR2 YYDKDF (reference sequence). As DNA, the CDR3 is TGTGCCACCAGCAGTGCCGGGACAGGGTCACTAAGGGATGGCTACACCTTC. Translated: CATSSAGTGSLRDGYTF.

This chain links TRBV5-1 with TRBJ2-1, with 10 bases aligning to TRBD2. Unmatched junction bases numbered 4, after V lost 4 bases and J lost 3 bases. The germline CDR1 and CDR2 sequences are SGHRS and YFSETQ. The CDR3 is 15 residues long. The CDR3 is CASSPSGGGYNEQFF. The CDR3 DNA follows: TGCGCCAGCAGCCCTAGCGGGGGAGGCTACAATGAGCAGTTCTTC.

J is TRBJ2-5 and V is TRBV21-1. TRBV21-1 is a pseudogene segment. The CDR3 consists of 15 residues. The CDR3 DNA is TGTGCCAGCAGCAAGATCGATAGACCTTGGGAGACCCAGTACTTC. Its translation: CASSKIDRPWETQYF.

The rearrangement links TRBV6-5 to TRBJ2-7, with TRBD1 matching 11 bases. V was pared by 6 bases and J by 3 bases, with 7 bases of the junction left unmatched. CDR3 length equals 15 residues. The germline V gene has CDR1 MNHEY and CDR2 SVGAGI. Written as DNA, the CDR3 is TGTGCCAGCAGCCCCAGGACAGGGGGCGACTACGAGCAGTACTTC. Protein: CASSPRTGGDYEQYF.

This clone appeared once. The chain is built from TRBV6-2 or TRBV6-3 and TRBJ2-2; the D is unclear. V was cut by 3 bases and J by 0 bases, with 8 bases left in between. The CDR3 spans 15 residues. Germline V CDR1 and CDR2: MNHEY, SVGEGT. The CDR3 DNA is TGTGCCAGCAGTTATTCCATGCCGAACACCGGGGAGCTGTTTTTT. This sequence encodes CASSYSMPNTGELFF.

The chain employs TRBV5-6 and TRBJ2-2, with TRBD2 matching 13 bases. This CDR3 has 17 amino acids. Germline V gene data show CDR1 as SGHDT and CDR2 as YYEEEE. Trimming cost V 4 bases and J 2 bases; bases outside gene matches: 5. The CDR3 is CASSPRTSGGNTGELFF. CDR3 in DNA: TGTGCCAGCAGCCCCAGGACTAGCGGGGGCAACACCGGGGAGCTGTTTTTT.

V gene TRBV7-2 combines with J gene TRBJ1-6; D gene uncertain. Between the trimmed V and J ends, which lost 4 bases and 7 bases, there was a span of 2 bases. CDR3 size: 11 residues. The germline CDR1 and CDR2 sequences are SGHTA and FQGNSA. CDR3 sequence: CASSYNSPLHF. In nucleotides, the CDR3 is TGTGCCAGCAGCTACAATTCACCCCTCCACTTT. Full variable domain (remainder filled in from reference TRBV7-2 and TRBJ1-6): GAGVSQSPSNKVTEKGKDVELRCDPISGHTALYWYRQSLGQGLEFLIYFQGNSAPDKSGLPSDRFSAERTGGSVSTLTIQRTQQEDSAVYLCASSYNSPLHFGNGTRLTVT.

This sequence joins TRBV7-2 and TRBJ1-4; D not certain. Germline CDR1 and CDR2: SGHTA and FQGNSA. The CDR3 spans 16 residues. V lost 2 bases and J lost 4, with 14 bases in between. In DNA form, the CDR3 reads TGTGCCAGCAGCTTATCCGGAGGGCAGCGTAATGAAAAACTGTTTTTT. It codes for CASSLSGGQRNEKLFF.

The chain links TRBV10-3 to TRBJ1-4; D is uncertain. This CDR3 is 14 amino acids long. V dropped 3 bases and J dropped 5 bases, with 10 bases sitting between them. Germline CDR1 and CDR2: ENHRY and SYGVKD. CDR3 loop: CAISDKNLNEKLFF. The DNA for the CDR3 is TGTGCCATCAGTGACAAAAACCTAAATGAAAAACTGTTTTTT.

This clone was found a few times. V usage is TRBV30 and J usage is TRBJ2-7, with TRBD1 matching 9 bases. The CDR3 is 15 amino acids. Germline CDR1 and CDR2: GTSNPN and SVGIG (reference sequence). V gave up 1 base and J gave up 2 bases; unmatched junction bases: 6. This CDR3 reads CAWSEMGQGPYEQYF. The CDR3 nucleotides are TGTGCCTGGAGTGAAATGGGACAGGGACCCTACGAGCAGTACTTC.

The chain is built from TRBV15 and TRBJ2-7; D call uncertain. Trimming removed 0 bases from V and 0 bases from J, with 9 bases in between. The CDR3 has 15 residues. Looked up from germline, CDR1 is LNHNV and CDR2 is YYDKDF (reference sequence). CDR3 amino acids: CATSRDSQPSYEQYF. The CDR3 DNA follows: TGTGCCACCAGCAGAGATTCACAGCCCTCCTACGAGCAGTACTTC.